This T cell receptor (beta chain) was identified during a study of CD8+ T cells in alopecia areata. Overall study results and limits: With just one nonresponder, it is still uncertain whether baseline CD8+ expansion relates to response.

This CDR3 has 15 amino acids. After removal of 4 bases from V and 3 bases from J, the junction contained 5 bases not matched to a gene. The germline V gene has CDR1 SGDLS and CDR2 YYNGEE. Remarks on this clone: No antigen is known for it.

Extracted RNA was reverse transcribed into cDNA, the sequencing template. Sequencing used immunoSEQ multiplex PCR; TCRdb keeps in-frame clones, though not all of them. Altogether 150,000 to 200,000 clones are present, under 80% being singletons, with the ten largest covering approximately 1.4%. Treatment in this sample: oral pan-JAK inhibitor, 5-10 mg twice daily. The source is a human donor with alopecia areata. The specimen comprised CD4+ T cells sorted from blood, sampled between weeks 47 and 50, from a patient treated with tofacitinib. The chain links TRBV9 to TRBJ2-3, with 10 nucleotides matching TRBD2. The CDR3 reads CASSPLAGGTDTQYF. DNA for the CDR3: TGTGCCAGCAGCCCGTTAGCGGGGGGAACAGATACGCAGTATTTT.